The T cell receptor (beta chain) under discussion was sequenced for a study of identical twins. Unique molecular identifiers were in the cDNA, with template-switch universal primer binding. TCRdb re-analysed the 5' RACE reads in MiXCR, keeping a single row per CDR3 protein. This table holds under 450,000 distinct CDR3 sequences, roughly 20% found once. The V gene lost 0 bases and the J gene lost 5 bases, with 14 bases spanning the gap. The CDR3 loop spans 15 amino acids. Per germline, CDR1 SGDLS and CDR2 YYNGEE. Details on this clonotype: Its antigen is undetermined.

Study-wide results and limits: Fewer insertions characterized abundant cord blood beta clonotypes, whereas memory repertoires showed none. Modeled out-of-frame TCR alpha sharing in monozygotic twins fell below observed levels.

The rearrangement links TRBV9 to TRBJ1-1, with D uncertain. The origin of this receptor is a man in his forties or fifties in good health. The sequenced sample consisted of naive T cells sorted from blood. The CDR3 DNA reads TGTGCCAGCAGCGTAGCTGTGGGTGGATATACTGAAGCTTTCTTT. It specifies CASSVAVGGYTEAFF. Full variable domain (outside the CDR3, taken from reference TRBV9 and TRBJ1-1): DSGVTQTPKHLITATGQRVTLRCSPRSGDLSVYWYQQSLDQGLQFLIQYYNGEERAKGNILERFSAQQFPDLHSELNLSSLELGDSALYFCASSVAVGGYTEAFFGQGTRLTVV.